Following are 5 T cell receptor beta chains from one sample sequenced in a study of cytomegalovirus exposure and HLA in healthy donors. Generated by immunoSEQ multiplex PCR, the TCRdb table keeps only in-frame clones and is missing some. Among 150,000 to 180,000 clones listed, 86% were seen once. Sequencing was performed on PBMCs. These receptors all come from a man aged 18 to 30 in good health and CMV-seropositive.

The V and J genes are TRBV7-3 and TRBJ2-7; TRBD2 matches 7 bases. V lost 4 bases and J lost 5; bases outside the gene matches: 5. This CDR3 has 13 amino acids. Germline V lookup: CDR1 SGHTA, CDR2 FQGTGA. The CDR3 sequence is CASSSRTSDEQYF. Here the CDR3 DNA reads TGTGCCAGCAGCTCCCGTACTAGCGACGAGCAGTACTTC. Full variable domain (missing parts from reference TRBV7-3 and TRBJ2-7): GAGVSQTPSNKVTEKGKYVELRCDPISGHTALYWYRQSLGQGPEFLIYFQGTGAADDSGLPNDRFFAVRPEGSVSTLKIQRTERGDSAVYLCASSSRTSDEQYFGPGTRLTVT.

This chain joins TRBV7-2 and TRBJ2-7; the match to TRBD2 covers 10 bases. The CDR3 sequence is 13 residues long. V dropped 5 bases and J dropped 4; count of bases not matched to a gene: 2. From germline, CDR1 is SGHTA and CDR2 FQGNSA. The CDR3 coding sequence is TGTGCCAGCAGCCAACTAGCGGGGTACGAGCAGTACTTC. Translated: CASSQLAGYEQYF. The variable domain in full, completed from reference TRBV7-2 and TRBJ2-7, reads GAGVSQSPSNKVTEKGKDVELRCDPISGHTALYWYRQSLGQGLEFLIYFQGNSAPDKSGLPSDRFSAERTGGSVSTLTIQRTQQEDSAVYLCASSQLAGYEQYFGPGTRLTVT.

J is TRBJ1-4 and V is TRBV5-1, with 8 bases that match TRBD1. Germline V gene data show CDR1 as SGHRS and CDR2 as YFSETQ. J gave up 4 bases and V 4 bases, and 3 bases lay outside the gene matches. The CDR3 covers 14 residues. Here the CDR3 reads CASSPTGVNEKLFF. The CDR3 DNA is TGCGCCAGCAGCCCGACAGGGGTTAATGAAAAACTGTTTTTT. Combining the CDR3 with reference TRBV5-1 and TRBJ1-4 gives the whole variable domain KAGVTQTPRYLIKTRGQQVTLSCSPISGHRSVSWYQQTPGQGLQFLFEYFSETQRNKGNFPGRFSGRQFSNSRSEMNVSTLELGDSALYLCASSPTGVNEKLFFGSGTQLSVL.

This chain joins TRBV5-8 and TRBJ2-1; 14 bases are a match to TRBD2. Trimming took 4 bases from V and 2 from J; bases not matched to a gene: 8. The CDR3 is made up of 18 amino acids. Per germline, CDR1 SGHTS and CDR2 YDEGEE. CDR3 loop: CASSPGLAGGPAYNEQFF. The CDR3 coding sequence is TGTGCCAGCAGCCCCGGACTAGCGGGGGGCCCTGCCTACAATGAGCAGTTCTTC.

CDR3: CASRPFGGSRAEAFF. The CDR3 DNA reads as TGTGCCAGCAGGCCCTTCGGGGGAAGCCGCGCTGAAGCTTTCTTT. J is TRBJ1-1 and V is TRBV5-4; D is perhaps TRBD1 (5 bases). The V and J ends lost 5 bases and 6 bases respectively, with 20 bases between them. Germline CDR1 is SGHNT and CDR2 is YYREEE (reference sequence). This CDR3 is 15 amino acids long.